The 14 T cell receptor beta chains presented below share a single source sample, sequenced in a study of T cells in Graves' hyperthyroidism and ophthalmopathy. Amplified TCR beta CDR3 regions came from RNA transcripts. A set of HTBI primers served as the primers for a first-round RT-PCR of the TCR CDR3. TCRdb re-called the multiplex PCR reads through MiXCR, storing one row per CDR3 protein. The table records approximately 300,000 distinct CDR3 sequences, over 15% of them present only once. The specimen sequenced was blood. These receptors came from a woman aged 55-69 years with Graves' ophthalmopathy.

This clonotype has a count of ten or more. This chain joins TRBV3-1 and TRBJ2-2; 8 bases fit TRBD1. V dropped 4 bases and J dropped 6; count of bases not matched to a gene: 7. The CDR3 consists of 15 residues. Germline values: CDR1 LGHDT, CDR2 YNNKEL (reference sequence). The CDR3 region is CASSLGQTGAGELFF. In nucleotides, the CDR3 is TGTGCCAGCAGCCTCGGACAGACAGGGGCCGGGGAGCTGTTTTTT. The variable domain in full, with the rest retrieved from reference TRBV3-1 and TRBJ2-2, is DTAVSQTPKYLVTQMGNDKSIKCEQNLGHDTMYWYKQDSKKFLKIMFSYNNKELIINETVPNRFSPKSPDKAHLNLHINSLELGDSAVYFCASSLGQTGAGELFFGEGSRLTVL.

Only a few counts were recorded for this clonotype. This sequence joins TRBV7-9 and TRBJ1-2, with 10 bases identical to TRBD1. CDR1 and CDR2 from the germline V gene are SEHNR and FQNEAQ (reference sequence). The CDR3 spans 13 residues. J lost 1 base, V lost 10 bases, and 3 bases had no gene match. For the CDR3, the DNA is TGTGCCACCGGGACAGGGGTTAACTATGGCTACACCTTC. It translates to CATGTGVNYGYTF.

Ten or more counts support this clonotype. V and J are TRBV12-3 or TRBV12-4 and TRBJ2-2, with 11 bases identical to TRBD1. This CDR3 region has 15 residues. The trim removed 7 bases at V and 4 bases at J, leaving 5 bases unmatched. The CDR3 nucleotides read TGTGCCAGCATCTCGGGGACAGGGGGCACCGGGGAGCTGTTTTTT. It is translated as CASISGTGGTGELFF.

This clonotype was seen just once. A much larger clone lies a single base off, so this may be a read error. The chain is built from TRBV19 and TRBJ1-6, with unresolved D. Trimming took 9 bases from V and 0 from J, leaving 3 bases between them. The CDR3 sequence is 12 residues long. In germline, CDR1 is LNHDA, CDR2 SQIVND (reference sequence). The CDR3: CASCSYNSPLHF. The CDR3, as DNA: TGTGCCAGCTGCTCCTATAATTCACCCCTCCACTTT.

This clonotype was counted many times. The chain uses TRBV7-3 and TRBJ2-5, with D unclear. Looked up from germline, CDR1 is SGHTA and CDR2 is FQGTGA. V lost 5 bases and J 12 bases, leaving 19 bases between the germline ends. This CDR3 has 13 residues. CDR3 protein: CASSATLGLVKYF. DNA of the CDR3: TGTGCCAGCAGCGCTACCCTGGGATTAGTTAAGTACTTC.

This clonotype was seen a handful of times. The CDR3 nucleotides are TGCGCCAGCAGCCAAGGGCAAGAGCTGCAGCCCCAGCATTTT. Translated: CASSQGQELQPQHF. This chain connects TRBV4-1 to TRBJ1-5; D not certain. The CDR3 spans 14 residues. Trimming removed 1 base at V and 7 bases at J, with 11 bases between. Germline CDR1 reads MGHRA; CDR2 reads YSYEKL.

V usage is TRBV28 and J usage is TRBJ2-7, with a possible D match to TRBD1 (5 bases). The V gene lost 6 bases and the J gene lost 1 base, with 16 bases spanning the gap. The CDR3 extends over 15 amino acids. The germline CDR1 and CDR2 sequences are MDHEN and SYDVKM. The CDR3 sequence is CASSIRDYKSYEQYF. In DNA, the CDR3 is TGTGCCAGCAGCATCAGGGATTATAAATCCTACGAGCAGTACTTC.

Ten or more counts support this clonotype. The rearrangement uses TRBV7-3 and TRBJ1-1, with 8 bases fitting TRBD1. Germline-derived CDR1 and CDR2 are SGHTA and FQGTGA. V lost 4 bases to trimming and J lost 6 bases; unmatched junction nucleotides: 13. This CDR3 region has 16 residues. CDR3 nucleotides: TGTGCCAGCAGCTCGCAGGGGGCGAAGAGAACGTCTGAAGCTTTCTTT. Translated, it gives CASSSQGAKRTSEAFF.

This clonotype came up many times. This chain links TRBV5-1 with TRBJ2-7; D is tentatively TRBD1 or TRBD2 (5 bases each). V lost 0 bases, J lost 7 bases, and 11 bases lay in between. The germline gives CDR1 SGHRS, CDR2 YFSETQ. The CDR3 totals 13 residues. Written as DNA, the CDR3 is TGCGCCAGCAGCTTGGATCAGGGACGGGAGCAGTACTTC. It encodes CASSLDQGREQYF.

The chain uses TRBV19 and TRBJ1-5, with no clear D. Looked up from germline, CDR1 is LNHDA and CDR2 is SQIVND (reference sequence). CDR3 length equals 14 residues. Trimming removed 3 bases at V and 2 bases at J, with 8 bases between. The CDR3 loop reads CASSIEGRNQPQHF. The CDR3 coding sequence is TGTGCCAGTAGTATCGAAGGGCGCAATCAGCCCCAGCATTTT.

This clonotype was seen ten or more times. The chain carries TRBV5-1 and TRBJ2-7; unclear D gene. Germline V gene lookup returns CDR1 SGHRS and CDR2 YFSETQ. CDR3 length equals 13 residues. With 0 bases removed from V and 4 bases from J, the gap between germline ends came to 8 bases. The DNA of the CDR3 is TGCGCCAGCAGCTTGGTCCCTAATTACGAGCAGTACTTC. Encoded protein: CASSLVPNYEQYF.

The chain recombines TRBV5-1 with TRBJ2-5, with TRBD1 matching 8 bases. The CDR3 has 17 residues. V was pared by 4 bases and J by 0 bases, with 11 bases of the junction left unmatched. CDR1 and CDR2 (germline): SGHRS, YFSETQ. CDR3 residues: CASSLQPGQANQETQYF. DNA of the CDR3: TGCGCCAGCAGCCTCCAGCCGGGACAGGCGAACCAAGAGACCCAGTACTTC.

This chain connects TRBV6-1 to TRBJ2-2, with 13 bases aligning to TRBD2. From germline, CDR1 is MNHNS and CDR2 SASEGT. There are 15 residues in the CDR3. With V trimmed by 6 bases and J by 5 bases, 3 bases remained unmatched. For the CDR3, the DNA is TGTGCCAGCAGCGGACTAGCGGGGGTGACCGGGGAGCTGTTTTTT. The encoded protein is CASSGLAGVTGELFF.

This clonotype has at least ten counts. This chain joins TRBV12-3 or TRBV12-4 and TRBJ1-3, with a tentative D call TRBD1 (6 bases). V lost 7 bases and J 0 bases, leaving 19 bases between the germline ends. The CDR3 totals 17 residues. This chain's CDR3 is CASTLLAGAFSGNTIYF. DNA of the CDR3: TGTGCCAGCACTCTCTTGGCAGGGGCCTTCTCTGGAAACACCATATATTTT.